This T cell receptor beta chain originates from a study of blood T cells in healthy people across ages (dated by TCRdb to 2013 to 2016). For the wider study: In model experiments, template switching captured about one uniquely barcoded TCR beta cDNA molecule for every two T cells. The study measured age-related changes in TCR beta repertoire diversity using deep sequencing normalized with unique cDNA molecular identifiers. To avoid experimental bias, donors of different ages were spread randomly across the sequencing lanes. Four age groups were formed from the donors: young (average around 15 years), middle-aged (approximately 39), aged (roughly 56) and long-lived (roughly 81). For two donors (one aged 18 to 30 and one aged 80 or older), the study analyzed two additional independent replicas of 1 million unique cDNA reads from the same blood draw. Points the paper makes about the study in general: Since profiling was done on bulk unsorted PBMCs, naive and antigen-experienced compartments could not be conclusively compared. A strong correlation was found between observed TCR beta diversity and the percentage of naive T cells measured by flow cytometry. Compared with the aged group, the long-lived group had more naive CD4+ T cells, fewer expanded clones and increased TCR diversity, a pattern suggesting age selection. Estimates of total diversity based on one million sequenced T cells were considered lower bounds and underestimates. As age increased, observed TCR beta diversity per million T cells dropped in a roughly linear way, and a significant reduction was already evident by age 40. Because the CMV infection status of the donors was unknown, age-related changes in expanded clonotypes may potentially have been confounded.

Donors were 35 to 40 systemically healthy Caucasian individuals from Russia aged roughly 6 to 100 years. Each donor gave ten milliliters of peripheral blood, drawn into EDTA-treated Vacutainer tubes. Ficoll-Paque density-gradient centrifugation was used to isolate PBMCs, with at least 6 million per sample. Trizol reagent was used to extract total RNA from PBMCs, with at least 5 micrograms per sample. The percentages of naive CD45RAhigh/CD27high T cells were determined by flow cytometry on a PBMC aliquot from every donor. The CDR3, from cysteine to phenylalanine, totals 13 residues. The retained sequence is limited to the CDR3, 39 bases, with the frame set at the first base. The germline ends are 12 bases apart after V is trimmed by 5 bases and J by 5 bases. The CDR1 and CDR2 encoded by the germline V gene are MGHDK and SYGVNS. Libraries were prepared through 5' RACE. The instrument was an Illumina HiSeq 2500. A second PCR of about 6 to 12 cycles was run with a J-beta primer mix and a sample-barcoded 5' primer. A unique molecular identifier was introduced onto each TCR beta cDNA molecule by a template-switch 5' adaptor carrying 12 random nucleotides. Each sample yielded at least 2.5 million CDR3-containing paired-end reads. The Mint cDNA synthesis kit, primed by a TRBC-specific oligonucleotide, was used to synthesize first-strand cDNA from all RNA. All cDNA was treated with uracil-DNA glycosylase and then went through a first 18-cycle PCR with the universal primers M1SS and BC2_uni_R. The original pipeline was this. Normalization of each sample was performed by random selection of 1 million high-quality reads, each carrying a distinct molecular identifier. Reads with shared molecular identifiers were discarded instead of being binned into consensus sequences. MiTCR, with a Q25 quality threshold and the strictest error-elimination algorithm, was used for CDR3 identification, clonotype clustering and error correction. A nonparametric unseen species model with Euler transformation was used to estimate lower-bound total TCR beta diversity. TCRdb applied fastp at Q25 and MiXCR to the public reads, then kept only in-frame beta chains. Each entry is one CDR3 protein sequence, shown with its most common DNA and genes. The V and J calls come from TCRdb's annotation, not from the publication. Within this sample are about 780,000 distinct CDR3 sequences, with about half of them counted one time only. Less than 20% of the sample lies in the top ten.

On this clonotype: Its antigen is still unknown. Nothing much larger sits one base from this clone, and base qualities are not available.

Sequenced material: blood. Recombination joined TRBV25-1 with TRBJ1-2; perhaps TRBD1 is the D gene, with 5 bases matching. The sequence derives from an elderly man in good health. The nucleotide sequence reads TGTGCCAGCAGTCCGGGACTTAGGTATGGCTACACCTTC. It encodes CASSPGLRYGYTF.